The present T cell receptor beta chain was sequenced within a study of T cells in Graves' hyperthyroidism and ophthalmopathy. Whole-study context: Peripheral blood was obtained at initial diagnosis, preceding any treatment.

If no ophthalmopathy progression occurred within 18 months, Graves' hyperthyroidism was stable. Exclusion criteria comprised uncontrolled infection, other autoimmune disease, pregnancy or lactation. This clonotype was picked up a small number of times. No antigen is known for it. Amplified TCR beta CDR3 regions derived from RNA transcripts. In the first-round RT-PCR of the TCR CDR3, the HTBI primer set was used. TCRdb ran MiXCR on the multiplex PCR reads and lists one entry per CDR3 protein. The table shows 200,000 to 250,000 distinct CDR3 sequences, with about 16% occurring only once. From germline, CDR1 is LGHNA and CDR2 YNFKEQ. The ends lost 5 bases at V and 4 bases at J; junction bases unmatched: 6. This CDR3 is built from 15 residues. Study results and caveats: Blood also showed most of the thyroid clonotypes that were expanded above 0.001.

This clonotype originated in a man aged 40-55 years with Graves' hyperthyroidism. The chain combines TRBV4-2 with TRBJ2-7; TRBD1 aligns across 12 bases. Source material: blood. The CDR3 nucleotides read TGTGCCAGCAGCAAAGGGACAGGGGGCGGGTACGAGCAGTACTTC. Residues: CASSKGTGGGYEQYF.